The next 27 T cell receptor beta chains were all read from a single sample in a study of CXCR3-negative and CXCR3-positive naive CD8 T cells (dated by TCRdb to between 2018 and 2020). What the research found in general, with its limitations: Compared with CXCR3-negative naive cells, CXCR3-positive naive cells had TRB CDR3s with higher hydrophobicity (lower Kidera factor 4), lower energy, and higher strength and volume indices.

Antigen specificity for these receptors is unknown. The sequencer was a NextSeq 550. The Human TCR Profiling Kit (MiLaboratory) was used to prepare UMI-labeled 5' RACE TRB cDNA libraries. TCRdb reprocessed the raw reads; every CDR3 protein sequence is a single record, and DNA is not supplied. This sample's records show around 66,000 distinct CDR3 sequences. The leading ten clones occupy 4.8% of the sample. Material for sequencing was naive CXCR3+ CD8+ T cells from blood. The cell subset or site label on this specimen signifies: CD45RO-CCR7+CD27+CD95- naive CD8+ T cells expressing CXCR3 (TNR3+). The receptors were sampled from a human donor in good health. Some clones in this sample may be carry-over from other donors' samples.

CDR3 amino acids: CASSLTLRQGRNTGELFF. The J gene is TRBJ2-2, the V gene TRBV7-9; TCRdb names TRBD1, which stays unverified in the absence of DNA. The CDR3 has 18 residues. CDR1 SEHNR and CDR2 FQNEAQ come from the germline V gene (reference sequence).

The chain has TRBV29-1 and TRBJ2-2; TCRdb outputs TRBD2, but without DNA this stays unchecked. The CDR3 consists of 16 residues. CDR1 and CDR2 from the germline V gene are SQVTM and ANQGSEA. CDR3 sequence reads: CSVEEFSGGDTGELFF.

This clonotype is deemed medium-sized by its frequency. This sequence joins TRBV7-7 and TRBJ2-5; the D call from TCRdb, TRBD2, cannot be confirmed without DNA. The CDR3 is 15 residues long. Germline CDR1 is SSHAT and CDR2 is FNYEAQ (reference sequence). This CDR3 reads CASSLVAGYRETQYF.

This chain uses TRBV4-2 with TRBJ2-7; TCRdb selects TRBD1, and the lack of DNA leaves this call unchecked. The length of the CDR3 is 16 residues. Per germline, CDR1 LGHNA and CDR2 YNFKEQ. CDR3 amino acids: CASSSRSGQGRYEQYF.

The V gene is TRBV11-3, the J gene TRBJ2-2; checking the TCRdb D call of TRBD1 is not possible without DNA. The germline V gene has CDR1 SGHNT and CDR2 YENEEA. The CDR3 extends over 16 amino acids. The CDR3 spells CASSLVGRMNTGELFF.

The CDR3 here is CASSLRHTGQGIYTGELFF. The chain employs TRBV28 and TRBJ2-2; TCRdb's D call, TRBD1, is unchecked because there is no DNA. The CDR3 extends over 19 amino acids. Germline values: CDR1 MDHEN, CDR2 SYDVKM.

V is TRBV12-3 or TRBV12-4 and J is TRBJ2-7. This CDR3 has 13 amino acids. CDR3 amino acids: CASSFRSSYEQYF.

The rearrangement uses TRBV10-3 and TRBJ2-7; TCRdb outputs TRBD1, but without DNA this stays unchecked. The CDR3 is made up of 12 amino acids. Germline CDR1 is ENHRY and CDR2 is SYGVKD. CDR3 amino acids: CAINQGSDEQYF.

The V and J genes are TRBV28 and TRBJ2-3; lacking DNA, the TRBD1 call made by TCRdb goes unchecked. Germline CDR1 reads MDHEN; CDR2 reads SYDVKM. The length of the CDR3 is 12 residues. This CDR3 is CATGGVTDTQYF.

The chain carries TRBV7-2 and TRBJ2-7; TCRdb names TRBD1, which stays unverified in the absence of DNA. The germline gives CDR1 SGHTA, CDR2 FQGNSA. The CDR3 spans 15 residues. CDR3 residues: CASRSPGQGFDEQYF.

V gene TRBV28 combines with J gene TRBJ2-7; TCRdb names TRBD1, which stays unverified in the absence of DNA. CDR1 and CDR2 (germline): MDHEN, SYDVKM. The CDR3 has 14 residues. CDR3: CASSFLRQGSEQYF.

The rearrangement uses TRBV7-6 and TRBJ2-1; TCRdb's D call, TRBD1, is unchecked because there is no DNA. The CDR3 spans 15 residues. CDR1 SGHVS and CDR2 FNYEAQ come from the germline V gene. CDR3 sequence: CASSLVQGEYNEQFF.

This chain links TRBV5-1 with TRBJ2-7. The germline V gene has CDR1 SGHRS and CDR2 YFSETQ. CDR3 length: 14 amino acids. The CDR3 sequence: CASSLIGHSYEQYF.

This CDR3 is CASSLRPNKETQYF. This chain joins TRBV7-6 and TRBJ2-5; TCRdb's D call, TRBD2, is unchecked because there is no DNA. Germline CDR1 SGHVS, CDR2 FNYEAQ. This CDR3 region has 14 residues.

The chain is built from TRBV6-5 and TRBJ2-2; the TCRdb D gene call, TRBD2, has no DNA to confirm it. The germline V gene encodes CDR1 MNHEY and CDR2 SVGAGI. The CDR3 is made up of 16 amino acids. The CDR3 here is CASRQRVGEDTGELFF.

V is TRBV6-2 or TRBV6-3 and J is TRBJ2-1; the TCRdb D gene call, TRBD1, has no DNA to confirm it. This CDR3 is built from 16 residues. CDR1 is MNHEY and CDR2 is SVGEGT in the germline V gene. The CDR3 region is CASSFAGTPSYNEQFF.

This chain connects TRBV29-1 to TRBJ2-7; the D call of TRBD1 rests on TCRdb alone, since no DNA is present to check it. CDR3 length: 13 residues. CDR1 is SQVTM, CDR2 ANQGSEA, per germline. CDR3 sequence reads: CSARTTGSYEQYF.

This chain uses TRBV29-1 with TRBJ2-2; TCRdb indicates TRBD1, and absent DNA this call remains unverified. Looked up from germline, CDR1 is SQVTM and CDR2 is ANQGSEA. This CDR3 region has 15 residues. The CDR3 loop is CSVAVDRRNTGELFF.

This chain joins TRBV6-5 and TRBJ2-5; the TCRdb call, TRBD1, lacks DNA for checking. The CDR3 contains 16 residues. Germline V gene lookup returns CDR1 MNHEY and CDR2 SVGAGI. The CDR3: CASSYSTGSPGETQYF.

This CDR3 is CASSQETPRPVKNNEQFF. This sequence joins TRBV3-1 and TRBJ2-1; the D call from TCRdb, TRBD1, cannot be confirmed without DNA. CDR3 length: 18 amino acids. The germline gives CDR1 LGHDT, CDR2 YNNKEL (reference sequence).

This clonotype is identified as medium-sized from frequency. The chain couples TRBV15 to TRBJ2-1; no DNA is available, so the TRBD1 call from TCRdb remains unchecked. From germline, CDR1 is LNHNV and CDR2 YYDKDF (reference sequence). This CDR3 spans 17 amino acids. The CDR3 reads CATSRDQIPPLYNEQFF.

J is TRBJ1-1 and V is TRBV10-3. This CDR3 is 14 amino acids long. Germline V gene data show CDR1 as ENHRY and CDR2 as SYGVKD. CDR3 amino acids: CATWTGPRYTEAFF.

The gene calls are TRBV14 and TRBJ2-1; lacking DNA, the TRBD1 call made by TCRdb goes unchecked. The CDR3 totals 13 residues. Germline lookup yields CDR1 SGHDN and CDR2 FVKESK. CDR3: CASSQWGWNEQFF.

In terms of frequency, this clonotype is medium-sized. The rearrangement links TRBV11-3 to TRBJ2-3; without DNA, the TCRdb call of TRBD1 cannot be checked. CDR3 length: 12 amino acids. Germline V CDR1 and CDR2: SGHNT, YENEEA. Here the CDR3 reads CASSGTLDTQYF.

This clonotype is called medium-sized based on its frequency. This chain uses TRBV10-1 with TRBJ2-7; the D gene TCRdb calls, TRBD1, cannot be checked with no DNA. Germline values: CDR1 WNHNN, CDR2 SYGVQD (reference sequence). The length of the CDR3 is 16 residues. The chain's CDR3 is CASSGQEPRCSYEQYF.

The gene calls are TRBV20-1 and TRBJ2-1; TCRdb gives TRBD2 as the D gene, but with no DNA this cannot be confirmed. CDR1 and CDR2 from the germline V gene are DFQATT and SNEGSKA (reference sequence). The CDR3 has 20 residues. The CDR3 loop is CSASGTSGGASIFSYNEQFF.

The chain links TRBV14 to TRBJ1-2; TCRdb proposes TRBD1, but this gene call is untestable without DNA. The CDR3 sequence is 13 residues long. Germline V CDR1 and CDR2: SGHDN, FVKESK. This CDR3 is CASSQTVNYGYTF.